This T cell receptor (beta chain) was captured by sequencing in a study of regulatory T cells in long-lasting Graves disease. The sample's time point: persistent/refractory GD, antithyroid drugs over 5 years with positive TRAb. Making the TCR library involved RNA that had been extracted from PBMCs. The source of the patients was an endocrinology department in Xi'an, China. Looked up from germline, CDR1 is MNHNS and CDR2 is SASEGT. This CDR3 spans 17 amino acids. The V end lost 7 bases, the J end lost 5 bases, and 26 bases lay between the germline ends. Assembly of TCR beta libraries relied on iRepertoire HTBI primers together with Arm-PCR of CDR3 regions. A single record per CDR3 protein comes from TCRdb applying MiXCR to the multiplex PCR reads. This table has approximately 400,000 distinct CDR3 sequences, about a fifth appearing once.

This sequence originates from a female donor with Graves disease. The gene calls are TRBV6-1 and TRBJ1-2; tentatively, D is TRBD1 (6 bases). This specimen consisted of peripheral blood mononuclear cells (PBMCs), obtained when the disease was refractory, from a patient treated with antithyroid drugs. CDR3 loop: CASKNRAPRGFGYGYTF. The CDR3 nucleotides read TGTGCCAGCAAAAACAGAGCTCCGAGGGGGTTTGGATATGGCTACACCTTC.